Listed below are T cell receptor beta chains from one sample, sequenced in a study of blood T cells in healthy people across ages. TCRdb ran MiXCR on the 5' RACE reads and lists one entry per CDR3 protein. The sample consists of about 680,000 distinct CDR3 sequences, 49% of them appearing once. The sequenced material came from blood. These TCRs come from a woman aged 55-70 years in good health. Both conserved end residues are part of each CDR3. The D gene is left open where the match is weak. The size field is filled for only some rows; it gives once, few, many or a size class.

clone_size,j_call,d_call,v_call,cdr3_aa,cdr3_nt
few,TRBJ2-7,.,TRBV29-1,CSVEGGNRNEQYF,TGCAGCGTTGAAGGGGGGAATAGGAATGAGCAGTACTTC
few,TRBJ2-3,TRBD1,TRBV2,CASSVYRGQLTDTQYF,TGTGCCAGCAGTGTCTACAGGGGACAACTCACAGATACGCAGTATTTT
.,TRBJ2-1,.,TRBV27,CASRSYGLEQFF,TGTGCCAGCAGGTCATATGGTCTTGAGCAGTTCTTC
.,TRBJ2-1,TRBD1,TRBV20-1,CSAEPGTVSYNEQFF,TGCAGTGCTGAACCCGGGACAGTCTCCTACAATGAGCAGTTCTTC
.,TRBJ2-4,TRBD2,TRBV2,CASSRTSGGWDIQYF,TGTGCCAGCAGTCGGACTAGCGGGGGGTGGGACATTCAGTACTTC
.,TRBJ1-5,.,TRBV2,CASSDFEGGYGYSNQPQHF,TGTGCCAGCAGTGATTTTGAAGGGGGGTATGGGTATAGCAATCAGCCCCAGCATTTT
.,TRBJ2-5,.,TRBV2,CASSDGQGSLRRYF,TGTGCCAGCAGTGACGGGCAGGGAAGCCTACGGAGGTACTTC
.,TRBJ2-5,TRBD2,TRBV6-5,CASSYSRGKAGSTRGEQYF,TGTGCCAGCAGTTACTCACGGGGGAAAGCGGGATCTACTAGGGGTGAGCAGTACTTC
many,TRBJ2-5,TRBD1,TRBV29-1,CSVGTGETQYF,TGCAGCGTCGGGACAGGGGAGACCCAGTACTTC
.,TRBJ2-7,TRBD1,TRBV20-1,CSATGQIDEQYF,TGCAGTGCTACGGGACAGATCGACGAGCAGTACTTC